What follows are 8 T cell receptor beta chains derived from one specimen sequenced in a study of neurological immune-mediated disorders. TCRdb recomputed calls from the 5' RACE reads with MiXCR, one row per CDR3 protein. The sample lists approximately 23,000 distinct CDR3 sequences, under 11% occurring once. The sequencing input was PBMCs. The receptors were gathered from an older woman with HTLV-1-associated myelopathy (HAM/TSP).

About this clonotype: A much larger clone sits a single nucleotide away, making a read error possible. CDR3 region: CSVETGSSTEDFF. In DNA, the CDR3 is TGCAGCGTTGAAACAGGATCATCTACTGAAGATTTCTTT. The rearrangement links TRBV29-1 to TRBJ1-1, with D possibly being TRBD1 (5 bases). CDR3 length equals 13 residues. The germline gives CDR1 SQVTM, CDR2 ANQGSEA.

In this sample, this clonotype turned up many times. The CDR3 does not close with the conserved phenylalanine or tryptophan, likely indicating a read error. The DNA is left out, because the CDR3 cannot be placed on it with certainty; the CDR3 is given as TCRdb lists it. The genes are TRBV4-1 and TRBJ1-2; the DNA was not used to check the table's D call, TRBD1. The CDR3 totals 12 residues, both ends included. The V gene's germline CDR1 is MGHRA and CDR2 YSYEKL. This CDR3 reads CASSQDGRQLVL.

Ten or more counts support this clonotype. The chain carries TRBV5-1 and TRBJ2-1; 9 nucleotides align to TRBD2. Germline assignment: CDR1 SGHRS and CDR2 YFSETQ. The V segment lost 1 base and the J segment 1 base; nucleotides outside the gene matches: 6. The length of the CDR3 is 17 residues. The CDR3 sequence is CASSLRASGVSYNEQFF. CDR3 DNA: TGCGCCAGCAGCTTGAGGGCTAGCGGGGTTTCCTACAATGAGCAGTTCTTC.

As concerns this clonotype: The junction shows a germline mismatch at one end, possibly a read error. CDR3 bases: TGCAGTGCTAGGGCTCCAGGGAATTACTATGGCTACACATTC. Its translation: CSARAPGNYYGYTF. The V and J genes are TRBV20-1 and TRBJ1-2, with D perhaps TRBD1 (5 bases). Germline CDR1 and CDR2: DFQATT and SNEGSKA (reference sequence). This CDR3 region has 14 residues.

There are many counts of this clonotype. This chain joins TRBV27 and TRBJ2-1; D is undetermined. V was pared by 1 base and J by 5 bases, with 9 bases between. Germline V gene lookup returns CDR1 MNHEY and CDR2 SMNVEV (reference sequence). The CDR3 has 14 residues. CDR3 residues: CASSLFNSHNEQFF. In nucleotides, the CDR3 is TGTGCCAGCAGTTTATTTAACAGCCACAATGAGCAGTTCTTC.

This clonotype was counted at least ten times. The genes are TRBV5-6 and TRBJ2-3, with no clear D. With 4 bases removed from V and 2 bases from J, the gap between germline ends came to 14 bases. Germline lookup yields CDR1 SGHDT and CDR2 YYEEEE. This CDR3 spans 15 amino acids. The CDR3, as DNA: TGTGCCAGCAGCCCCCCCGATGGGTACACAGATACGCAGTATTTT. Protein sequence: CASSPPDGYTDTQYF.

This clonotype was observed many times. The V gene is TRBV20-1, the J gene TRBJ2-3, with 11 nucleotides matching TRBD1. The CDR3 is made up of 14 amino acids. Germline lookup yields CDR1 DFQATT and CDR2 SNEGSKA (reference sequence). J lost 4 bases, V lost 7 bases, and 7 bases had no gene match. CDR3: CSGSGQGGPDTQYF. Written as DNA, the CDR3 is TGCAGTGGCTCGGGACAGGGGGGGCCAGATACGCAGTATTTT.

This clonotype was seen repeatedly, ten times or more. As DNA, the CDR3 is TGCAGTGCCAACCACTACTCTGGAAACACCATATATTTT. Protein sequence: CSANHYSGNTIYF. The gene calls are TRBV20-1 and TRBJ1-3; D is unclear. The V gene lost 6 bases and the J gene lost 0 bases, with 9 bases spanning the gap. Germline V lookup: CDR1 DFQATT, CDR2 SNEGSKA (reference sequence). This CDR3 spans 13 amino acids.